This TCR beta chain was retrieved from a study of blood T cell repertoires in COVID-19. Libraries were prepared by immunoSEQ multiplex PCR; TCRdb keeps only in-frame clonotypes and omits some of them. The data show under 400,000 clones, with roughly 89% seen just once and 6.5% held by the top ten. CDR1 and CDR2 from the germline V gene are SNHLY and FYNNEI. CDR3 length: 12 residues. V lost 8 bases, J lost 2 bases, and 9 bases lay in between. This clonotype originated in a man between 18 and 35 years old with active or convalescent COVID-19. This chain uses TRBV2 with TRBJ1-2; D unclear. The sequencing sample was made of peripheral blood. CDR3 in DNA: TGTGCCAGCCTAAAACAGAACTATGGCTACACCTTC. Translation gives CASLKQNYGYTF.